This paragraph covers one T cell receptor beta chain sequence. The entry originates in a study of blood T cell repertoires in COVID-19. Study in general: Samples of COVID-19 (acute and convalescent) were obtained from the United States, Italy and Spain.

Participants were aged about 18 to 100 years, lived in under 25 US areas, and enrolled virtually. Cohort placement rested on clinical history that participants reported themselves. Trimming shortened V by 1 base and J by 6 bases, and 16 bases separated the two germline ends. The germline V gene has CDR1 SGHRS and CDR2 YFSETQ. The CDR3 contains 15 residues. The table came from immunoSEQ multiplex PCR; TCRdb's copy has only in-frame clones and leaves some out. The sample lists a few hundred thousand clones, about 89% occurring once. The V and J genes are TRBV5-1 and TRBJ1-1; the D is unclear. The specimen was PBMCs or T cells enriched from blood (not recorded which). The TCR sequence derives from a woman aged 25 to 39 who had recovered from COVID-19. CDR3 DNA sequence: TGCGCCAGCAGCTTGAAGGAGGGCCGGCTGGCTGAAGCTTTCTTT. It codes for CASSLKEGRLAEAFF.